Listed here are 30 T cell receptor beta chains from one sample, sequenced in a study of blood T cell repertoires in COVID-19. TCRdb's copy holds only in-frame clones and misses some; the assay was immunoSEQ multiplex PCR. The sample has around 150,000 clones; more than 65% are singletons. The sequenced sample was PBMCs or T cells enriched from blood (not recorded which). The source is a man aged 45-60 years who had recovered from COVID-19.

This sequence joins TRBV5-6 and TRBJ1-6; D call uncertain. The CDR3 spans 13 residues. The V end lost 5 bases, the J end lost 7 bases, and 10 bases lay between the germline ends. Germline CDR1 is SGHDT and CDR2 is YYEEEE. Here the CDR3 DNA reads TGTGCCAGCAGGGCGACACTCAATTCACCCCTCCACTTT. Protein: CASRATLNSPLHF.

With respect to this clone: The identical CDR3 is also encoded by other nucleotide sequences in the sample. This chain links TRBV12-3 or TRBV12-4 with TRBJ1-2; 10 positions agree with TRBD1. The CDR3 is 13 residues long. V shed 1 base, J shed 8 bases, and the junction held 1 base outside the gene matches. CDR3 coding DNA: TGTGCCAGCAGTTTAGGGACAGGGGGAGGCTACACCTTC. It yields the protein CASSLGTGGGYTF.

The chain carries TRBV4-1 and TRBJ2-7, with 7 bases fitting TRBD1. The CDR3 runs 14 residues. Germline-derived CDR1 and CDR2 are MGHRA and YSYEKL. J lost 1 base, V lost 5 bases, and 5 bases had no gene match. The CDR3 bases are TGCGCCAGCAGCAACCGACAGGGTTCCTACGAGCAGTACTTC. This translates into CASSNRQGSYEQYF.

The V and J genes are TRBV3-1 (or the pseudogene TRBV3-2) and TRBJ2-7; D is perhaps TRBD2 (5 bases). The CDR3 consists of 15 residues. Germline CDR1 is LGHDT and CDR2 is YNNKEL (reference sequence). V lost 0 bases, J lost 2 bases, and 11 bases lay in between. The CDR3 coding sequence is TGTGCCAGCAGCCAAGATCGGGTGACTACCTACGAGCAGTACTTC. This gives the protein CASSQDRVTTYEQYF.

The chain is built from TRBV5-5 and TRBJ1-2; D is perhaps TRBD1 (5 bases). The V gene's germline CDR1 is SGHKS and CDR2 YYEKEE (reference sequence). V was cut by 0 bases and J by 4 bases, with 13 bases left in between. This CDR3 has 15 residues. The CDR3 region has the DNA TGTGCCAGCAGCTTGGCCGACAGCGTCCCCTATGGCTACACCTTC. Its protein product is CASSLADSVPYGYTF.

This rearrangement joins TRBV7-9 to TRBJ2-2; TRBD1 matches at 12 bases. This CDR3 spans 17 amino acids. J was trimmed by 6 bases and V by 3 bases; bases with no gene match: 8. The germline V gene encodes CDR1 SEHNR and CDR2 FQNEAQ (reference sequence). The CDR3 sequence: CASSFWLGQGASGELFF. The CDR3 coding sequence is TGTGCCAGCAGCTTTTGGTTGGGACAGGGGGCGTCCGGGGAGCTGTTTTTT. Drawing the rest from reference TRBV7-9 and TRBJ2-2, the complete variable domain is DTGVSQNPRHKITKRGQNVTFRCDPISEHNRLYWYRQTLGQGPEFLTYFQNEAQLEKSRLLSDRFSAERPKGSFSTLEIQRTEQGDSAMYLCASSFWLGQGASGELFFGEGSRLTVL.

This chain uses TRBV2 with TRBJ1-1, with a weak D call TRBD1 (5 bases). Trimming removed 9 bases at V and 8 bases at J, with 13 bases between. Germline loops: CDR1 SNHLY, CDR2 FYNNEI. This CDR3 is 11 amino acids long. CDR3 amino acids: CARHRQTEAFF. For the CDR3, the DNA is TGTGCCAGACATAGACAGACAGAAGCTTTCTTT.

This chain joins TRBV28 and TRBJ1-1, with 9 nucleotides matching TRBD1. V was pared by 4 bases and J by 3 bases, with 3 bases of the junction left unmatched. The germline CDR1 and CDR2 sequences are MDHEN and SYDVKM. The CDR3 is made up of 14 amino acids. Written as DNA, the CDR3 is TGTGCCAGCAGTTCCGGACAGGGGTACACTGAAGCTTTCTTT. The encoded protein is CASSSGQGYTEAFF. Complete variable domain (other parts from reference TRBV28 and TRBJ1-1): DVKVTQSSRYLVKRTGEKVFLECVQDMDHENMFWYRQDPGLGLRLIYFSYDVKMKEKGDIPEGYSVSREKKERFSLILESASTNQTSMYLCASSSGQGYTEAFFGQGTRLTVV.

This chain links TRBV29-1 with TRBJ1-2, with 9 positions matching TRBD1. J gave up 4 bases and V 5 bases, and 5 bases lay outside the gene matches. CDR3 size: 13 residues. Germline CDR1 SQVTM, CDR2 ANQGSEA. CDR3 nucleotide sequence: TGCAGCGTTAACAGGGGGCCCGGCTATGGCTACACCTTC. Translation: CSVNRGPGYGYTF.

This chain joins TRBV30 and TRBJ2-7, with 8 bases identical to TRBD2. The CDR3 is 13 residues long. With V trimmed by 6 bases and J by 2 bases, 6 bases remained unmatched. Germline lookup yields CDR1 GTSNPN and CDR2 SVGIG (reference sequence). CDR3 DNA sequence: TGTGCCTGTAGTCGGGGGGGGCCCTACGAGCAGTACTTC. Its protein is CACSRGGPYEQYF. Supplemented by reference TRBV30 and TRBJ2-7, the full variable domain reads SQTIHQWPATLVQPVGSPLSLECTVEGTSNPNLYWYRQAAGRGLQLLFYSVGIGQISSEVPQNLSASRPQDRQFILSSKKLLLSDSGFYLCACSRGGPYEQYFGPGTRLTVT.

The J gene is TRBJ1-4, the V gene TRBV6-5; D is perhaps TRBD1 (5 bases). The CDR3 is made up of 13 amino acids. The V end was cut by 10 bases, the J end by 1 base, with 10 bases between. Germline values: CDR1 MNHEY, CDR2 SVGAGI. CDR3 sequence: CATMGRTNEKLFF. Here the CDR3 DNA reads TGTGCCACCATGGGGCGAACTAATGAAAAACTGTTTTTT.

The chain couples TRBV5-8 to TRBJ1-1; D not resolved. Germline CDR1 reads SGHTS; CDR2 reads YDEGEE. The CDR3 covers 12 residues. V was clipped by 1 base and J by 8 bases, with 9 bases between them. CDR3 coding DNA: TGTGCCAGCAGCTTGTATCTAGCCGAAGCTTTCTTT. It codes for CASSLYLAEAFF.

The chain links TRBV30 to TRBJ2-2, with 9 bases that match TRBD1. The length of the CDR3 is 19 residues. Germline values: CDR1 GTSNPN, CDR2 SVGIG (reference sequence). V lost 0 bases to trimming and J lost 2 bases; unmatched junction nucleotides: 13. The CDR3 region has the DNA TGTGCCTGGAGTGTTAACTATGGGACAGGGTTTCTAAACACCGGGGAGCTGTTTTTT. Translation gives CAWSVNYGTGFLNTGELFF.

The genes are TRBV11-2 and TRBJ2-7; 7 nucleotides match TRBD1. From germline, CDR1 is SGHAT and CDR2 FQNNGV. The CDR3 runs 15 residues. Trimming took 0 bases from V and 3 from J; bases not matched to a gene: 5. CDR3: CASSLEVGGDYEQYF. As DNA, the CDR3 is TGTGCCAGCAGCTTAGAGGTAGGGGGCGACTACGAGCAGTACTTC.

The chain recombines TRBV5-6 with TRBJ2-4; perhaps TRBD2 as D (5 bases). Germline V gene sequence: CDR1 SGHDT, CDR2 YYEEEE. CDR3 length equals 15 residues. Trimming stripped 3 bases from V and 3 bases from J, with 13 bases between. The CDR3: CASSSTQRVKNIQYF. The CDR3 DNA reads TGTGCCAGCAGCTCCACGCAGAGGGTCAAAAACATTCAGTACTTC.

The V call is TRBV5-1, the J call TRBJ2-7; 9 nucleotides line up with TRBD2. Per the germline V gene, CDR1 is SGHRS and CDR2 is YFSETQ. The CDR3 totals 13 residues. Trimming removed 6 bases from V and 3 bases from J; junction bases left unmatched: 4. The CDR3, as DNA: TGCGCCAGCACGGCGGGAGGGGGCTACGAGCAGTACTTC. Translating it yields CASTAGGGYEQYF.

Turning to this clone: The junction and the germline gene differ at one end; a read error may be behind it. The gene calls are TRBV10-3 and TRBJ1-4, with D unclear. This CDR3 is 14 amino acids long. Looked up from germline, CDR1 is ENHRY and CDR2 is SYGVKD. This chain's CDR3 is CAIGDGATNEKLFF. The CDR3, as DNA: TGTGCCATCGGTGACGGTGCAACTAATGAAAAACTGTTTTTT.

This clone has only one observation. This rearrangement joins TRBV10-3 to TRBJ2-7; 10 bases align to TRBD2. This CDR3 is built from 15 residues. The germline V gene has CDR1 ENHRY and CDR2 SYGVKD. J was trimmed by 3 bases and V by 0 bases; bases with no gene match: 2. DNA of the CDR3: TGTGCCATCAGTGAGTCTAGCGGGGGGTACTACGAGCAGTACTTC. It is translated as CAISESSGGYYEQYF.

V and J are TRBV18 and TRBJ2-5, with D possibly matching TRBD1 (6 bases). Trimming removed 4 bases from V and 9 bases from J, with 9 bases in between. CDR1 and CDR2 (germline): KGHSH, LQKENI. The CDR3 loop spans 11 amino acids. CDR3 nucleotides: TGTGCCAGCTCACAGGGGGTGCCCCAGTACTTC. This encodes CASSQGVPQYF.

The rearrangement links TRBV7-2 to TRBJ2-7, with TRBD1 identical over 8 bases. Trimming at V came to 6 bases and at J to 4 bases, leaving 11 bases not matched to a gene. The CDR3 has 15 amino acids. Germline-derived CDR1 and CDR2 are SGHTA and FQGNSA. This chain's CDR3 is CASSQDRGRWYEQYF. CDR3 nucleotides: TGTGCCAGCAGTCAAGACAGGGGTAGGTGGTACGAGCAGTACTTC.

The rearrangement joins TRBV19 to TRBJ2-7; 7 bases line up with TRBD1. Germline lookup yields CDR1 LNHDA and CDR2 SQIVND (reference sequence). Trimming took 3 bases from V and 4 from J; bases not matched to a gene: 9. The CDR3 length is 15 residues. CDR3 sequence: CASSIPGTELYEQYF. DNA of the CDR3: TGTGCCAGTAGTATTCCCGGGACAGAATTGTACGAGCAGTACTTC.

This chain connects TRBV3-1 (or the pseudogene TRBV3-2) to TRBJ2-4; TRBD1 might be the D (6 bases). V lost 4 bases, J lost 0 bases, and 25 bases lay in between. CDR3 size: 20 residues. Germline lookup yields CDR1 LGHDT and CDR2 YNNKEL (reference sequence). In nucleotides, the CDR3 is TGTGCCAGCAGCCGACCACATGCGACAGGTGCCCGCGTAGCCAAAAACATTCAGTACTTC. This gives the protein CASSRPHATGARVAKNIQYF.

The chain combines TRBV7-2 with TRBJ1-2; 8 bases are a match to TRBD1. CDR1 SGHTA and CDR2 FQGNSA come from the germline V gene. With V trimmed by 6 bases and J by 8 bases, 8 bases remained unmatched. This CDR3 contains 13 residues. CDR3 coding DNA: TGTGCCAGCAGTCAGGACAGGGTCTACGGCTACACCTTC. Its translation: CASSQDRVYGYTF.

This clone was observed many times. The chain uses TRBV6-5 and TRBJ1-2; D not resolved. The V and J ends lost 6 bases and 3 bases respectively, with 14 bases between them. The CDR3 sequence is 14 residues long. The germline gives CDR1 MNHEY, CDR2 SVGAGI. CDR3 sequence reads: CASRSPSRDYGYTF. Here the CDR3 DNA reads TGTGCCAGCAGATCCCCTAGCCGGGACTATGGCTACACCTTC.

J is TRBJ2-3 and V is TRBV10-1, with 7 bases fitting TRBD2. V trimming: 0 bases; J trimming: 0 bases; junction bases outside the gene matches: 9. The V gene's germline CDR1 is WNHNN and CDR2 SYGVQD (reference sequence). The CDR3 is made up of 18 amino acids. CDR3 protein: CASSESNFLAASTDTQYF. In nucleotides, the CDR3 is TGCGCCAGCAGTGAGTCGAATTTTCTAGCGGCTAGCACAGATACGCAGTATTTT.

The chain recombines TRBV30 with TRBJ1-5; 7 bases are shared with TRBD1. From germline, CDR1 is GTSNPN and CDR2 SVGIG (reference sequence). After removal of 3 bases from V and 3 bases from J, the junction contained 8 bases not matched to a gene. This CDR3 has 15 residues. Here the CDR3 reads CAWRDPRGSNQPQHF. DNA for the CDR3: TGTGCCTGGAGGGACCCCAGGGGGTCCAATCAGCCCCAGCATTTT.

The rearrangement links TRBV28 to TRBJ2-2; 14 bases are a match to TRBD2. V dropped 8 bases and J dropped 4; count of bases not matched to a gene: 9. The CDR3 spans 17 residues. CDR1 MDHEN and CDR2 SYDVKM come from the germline V gene. CDR3 protein: CASVGLAGVLVTGELFF. Here the CDR3 DNA reads TGTGCCAGCGTGGGACTAGCGGGAGTACTCGTCACCGGGGAGCTGTTTTTT.

The chain joins TRBV6-5 to TRBJ1-1, with TRBD1 matching 7 bases. Germline assignment: CDR1 MNHEY and CDR2 SVGAGI. Germline trimming cut 6 bases from V and 3 bases from J; bases unmatched to any gene: 7. The CDR3 totals 14 residues. This chain's CDR3 is CASRRQGMDTEAFF. The DNA of the CDR3 is TGTGCCAGCAGACGACAGGGCATGGACACTGAAGCTTTCTTT.

V is TRBV7-3 and J is TRBJ2-2; weak D call: TRBD2 (6 bases). Germline V CDR1 and CDR2: SGHTA, FQGTGA. The germline V and J ends were trimmed by 5 bases and 3 bases, with 13 bases remaining between them. This CDR3 has 15 amino acids. As DNA, the CDR3 is TGTGCCAGCAGCGCGTTTGGAGGGGACACCGGGGAGCTGTTTTTT. Protein product: CASSAFGGDTGELFF.

This chain uses TRBV11-1 with TRBJ2-1; 10 bases line up with TRBD2. The length of the CDR3 is 15 residues. Germline V gene data show CDR1 as SGHAT and CDR2 as FQDESV (reference sequence). V shed 5 bases, J shed 4 bases, and the junction held 5 bases outside the gene matches. Here the CDR3 reads CASSPGLADYNEQFF. In nucleotides, the CDR3 is TGTGCCAGCAGCCCAGGACTAGCGGATTACAATGAGCAGTTCTTC.